Listed below are T cell receptor beta chains from one sample, sequenced in a study of T-cell memory formation after mild COVID-19. TCRdb called the 5' RACE reads again in MiXCR, with one record for every CDR3 protein. The data hold about 340,000 distinct CDR3 sequences, with about an eighth observed a single time. The sequenced sample consisted of PBMCs or a T cell subset sorted from them (not recorded which). These receptors all stem from a man younger than 35 who had mild COVID-19 (a few samples of this study predate the infection). Cell type and time point are not known. Each CDR3 is given with its conserved first and last residue. A D gene is named only where the DNA matches it firmly. The size field is filled for only some rows; it gives once, few, many or a size class.

d_call j_call v_call clone_size cdr3_nt cdr3_aa
NA TRBJ1-1 TRBV2 few TGTGCCAGCAGGCCACGGAGCATTGGCACTGAAGCTTTCTTT CASRPRSIGTEAFF
TRBD1 TRBJ2-7 TRBV5-1 NA TGCGCCAGCAGCGGACAGGGGGCATCATACGAGCAGTACTTC CASSGQGASYEQYF
NA TRBJ2-1 TRBV29-1 few TGCAGGGGGGGAGAGAGCTACAATGAGCAGTTCTTC CRGGESYNEQFF
NA TRBJ2-2 TRBV5-1 few TGCGCCAGCGCCCAGAACACCGGGGAGCTGTTTTTT CASAQNTGELFF
NA TRBJ2-2 TRBV2 once TGTGCCAGCAGTGGGTTATCCGGGGAGCTGTTTTTT CASSGLSGELFF
TRBD1 TRBJ2-2 TRBV20-1 few TGCAGTGCTTCCGGGACAGCGAACACCGGGGAGCTGTTTTTT CSASGTANTGELFF
NA TRBJ1-2 TRBV7-9 NA TGTGCCAGCAGCCAATACGGACTGGGAGCTAACTATGGCTACACCTTC CASSQYGLGANYGYTF
NA TRBJ2-3 TRBV10-3 NA TGTGCCATCAGGAGTGAGTTGGCAGATACGCAGTATTTT CAIRSELADTQYF
NA TRBJ2-3 TRBV20-1 NA TGCAGTGCAGAGAAGGGAACTAGCACAGATACGCAGTATTTT CSAEKGTSTDTQYF
NA TRBJ2-5 TRBV7-3 NA TGTGCCAGCAGCCCCACCGGGGAAGGCGGGACCCAGTACTTC CASSPTGEGGTQYF
TRBD2 TRBJ2-1 TRBV6-1 few TGTGCCAGCCGTTCCGGGACTAGCGGATACAATGAGCAGTTCTTC CASRSGTSGYNEQFF